This TCR beta chain was documented in a study of T-cell reconstitution after alpha-beta-depleted transplantation in children. Points from the study as a whole: Approximately two months post-transplant, alpha-beta T cells reportedly originated from several hundred expanded graft clones. TCRbeta diversity was high at day 60 in some patients (a result of surviving recipient T cells and thymic progenitors).

The germline V and J ends were trimmed by 3 bases and 6 bases, with 21 bases remaining between them. This CDR3 contains 17 residues. Germline loops: CDR1 SGHRS, CDR2 YFSETQ. During its preparation, the TCRbeta library received unique molecular identifiers. Using its own MiXCR run on the PCR reads, TCRdb lists one record per CDR3 protein. The table has fewer than 250,000 distinct CDR3 sequences, around a sixth seen once. This clonotype was recorded many times. The target antigen is unknown. This chain joins TRBV5-1 and TRBJ2-2; no firm D call. The specimen comprised PBMCs, mostly from graft donor cells, sampled 360 days after TCRalphabeta/CD19-depleted stem cell transplant. This receptor was obtained from a male patient between 2 and 10 years old who had a stem cell transplant for acute lymphoblastic leukemia, so the T cells may come from the graft donor. The CDR3 nucleotides are TGCGCCAGCAGCTACCCGCGTTTCGAATTATCCGCCGGGGAGCTGTTTTTT. This gives the protein CASSYPRFELSAGELFF.